The 9 T cell receptor beta chains reported below all come from one sample, sequenced in a study of regulatory T cells in long-lasting Graves disease. Assembly of TCR beta libraries relied on iRepertoire HTBI primers together with Arm-PCR of CDR3 regions. TCRdb redid the calling of the multiplex PCR reads with MiXCR, one entry per CDR3 protein. The sample includes about 560,000 distinct CDR3 sequences, 15% to 20% seen only once; the top ten take more than 10%. Indicated time point: newly diagnosed GD, antithyroid drugs for less than 3 months. Scientists built the TCR library using RNA that was extracted from PBMCs. The sample also formed part of further work on T cells in Graves' hyperthyroidism and ophthalmopathy.

Sequencing used peripheral blood mononuclear cells (PBMCs), obtained at new diagnosis, from a patient treated with antithyroid drugs. These receptors originate from a man between 18 and 35 years old with Graves disease.

This clonotype has ten or more counts. The chain uses TRBV14 and TRBJ2-7, with 7 bases that match TRBD2. The CDR3 extends over 16 amino acids. The junction had 12 bases not matched to a gene; V was cut back by 6 bases and J by 1 base. Germline assignment: CDR1 SGHDN and CDR2 FVKESK. The CDR3 DNA sequence: TGTGCCAGCAGACCGGGGGGAGGGTCTCCATCCTACGAGCAGTACTTC. Its protein product is CASRPGGGSPSYEQYF. Based on the CDR3 plus reference TRBV14 and TRBJ2-7, the full variable domain is EAGVTQFPSHSVIEKGQTVTLRCDPISGHDNLYWYRRVMGKEIKFLLHFVKESKQDESGMPNNRFLAERTGGTYSTLKVQPAELEDSGVYFCASRPGGGSPSYEQYFGPGTRLTVT.

This clonotype was seen a few times. V usage is TRBV5-1 and J usage is TRBJ2-2; 7 nucleotides align to TRBD1. CDR1 SGHRS and CDR2 YFSETQ come from the germline V gene. Trimming removed 4 bases from V and 4 bases from J; junction bases left unmatched: 7. The CDR3 loop spans 15 amino acids. The CDR3 spells CASSDGQASTGELFF. CDR3 in DNA: TGCGCCAGCAGCGACGGACAGGCCAGCACCGGGGAGCTGTTTTTT.

A note on this clonotype: Relative to the germline gene, one junction end is altered; a read error may explain this. The chain has TRBV10-3 and TRBJ2-1; 10 bases agree with TRBD1. The CDR3 is 15 residues long. The germline V gene has CDR1 ENHRY and CDR2 SYGVKD. The CDR3 region has the DNA TGTGCCATCACTGAGCGGGGGACAGGGGATAATGAGCAGTTCTTC. Protein product: CAITERGTGDNEQFF.

This clonotype was recorded at least ten times. The genes are TRBV7-2 and TRBJ1-5; TRBD1 aligns across 8 bases. Germline V CDR1 and CDR2: SGHTA, FQGNSA. V was clipped by 5 bases and J by 7 bases; unmatched bases: 4. The CDR3 has 13 amino acids. Written as DNA, the CDR3 is TGTGCCAGCAGCAGGACAGGGCAGCAGCCCCAGCATTTT. Residues: CASSRTGQQPQHF. The entire variable domain, with the rest obtained from reference TRBV7-2 and TRBJ1-5, is as follows: GAGVSQSPSNKVTEKGKDVELRCDPISGHTALYWYRQSLGQGLEFLIYFQGNSAPDKSGLPSDRFSAERTGGSVSTLTIQRTQQEDSAVYLCASSRTGQQPQHFGDGTRLSIL.

This clonotype was counted many times. The V call is TRBV18, the J call TRBJ2-7; TRBD2 might be the D (5 bases). The CDR3 contains 14 residues. V was shortened by 2 bases and J by 6 bases, with 14 bases between the two germline ends. Germline V gives CDR1 KGHSH, CDR2 LQKENI. This CDR3 reads CASSPERLASEQYF. For the CDR3, the DNA is TGTGCCAGCTCACCAGAGCGGCTCGCCTCCGAGCAGTACTTC. Using reference TRBV18 and TRBJ2-7 for the parts outside the CDR3, the full variable domain is NAGVMQNPRHLVRRRGQEARLRCSPMKGHSHVYWYRQLPEEGLKFMVYLQKENIIDESGMPKERFSAEFPKEGPSILRIQQVVRGDSAAYFCASSPERLASEQYFGPGTRLTVT.

To note about this clonotype: It is unclear where the CDR3 begins or ends on the DNA, so no DNA is shown, and the CDR3 is as TCRdb lists it. The chain links TRBV5-1 to TRBJ2-1; the table gives TRBD2 as D, unverified against the DNA. Inclusive of both ends, the CDR3 amounts to 22 amino acids. Looked up from germline, CDR1 is SGHRS and CDR2 is YFSETQ. CDR3 loop: CASSFYICSATGLAGDYNEQFF.

This clonotype occurred many times. Here the CDR3 reads CASRTGTGGNYGYTF. CDR3 in DNA: TGTGCCAGCAGAACCGGGACAGGGGGCAACTATGGCTACACCTTC. This sequence joins TRBV6-1 and TRBJ1-2; TRBD1 matches at 12 bases. Trimming at V came to 6 bases and at J to 2 bases, leaving 4 bases not matched to a gene. This CDR3 region has 15 residues. From germline, CDR1 is MNHNS and CDR2 SASEGT.

This clonotype was observed a single time. The chain recombines TRBV12-3 or TRBV12-4 with TRBJ2-1, with 7 bases matching TRBD1. The CDR3 is 16 amino acids. The trim removed 6 bases at V and 5 bases at J, leaving 13 bases unmatched. The CDR3 region has the DNA TGTGCCAGCAGGGGGGCCGGGACAGAAAAACACAATGAGCAGTTCTTC. Its translation: CASRGAGTEKHNEQFF.

In this sample, this clonotype turned up many times. This rearrangement joins TRBV27 to TRBJ2-5, with a tentative D call TRBD2 (5 bases). CDR3 size: 14 residues. Germline-derived CDR1 and CDR2 are MNHEY and SMNVEV (reference sequence). The germline V and J ends were trimmed by 5 bases and 5 bases, with 15 bases remaining between them. The CDR3 protein is CASSLGEYSETQYF. CDR3 bases: TGTGCCAGCAGTCTCGGGGAGTATTCGGAGACCCAGTACTTC.